The clone carrying this TCR beta chain was observed at least ten times. TCRdb recomputed calls from the 5' RACE reads with MiXCR, one row per CDR3 protein. The table records about 96,000 distinct CDR3 sequences, approximately 15% of them present only once. The germline CDR1 and CDR2 sequences are DFQATT and SNEGSKA (reference sequence). J was trimmed by 1 base and V by 4 bases; bases with no gene match: 6. The CDR3 runs to 14 residues. This specimen comes from a study of T cells of healthy individuals. This sequence originates from a human donor in good health. The gene calls are TRBV20-1 and TRBJ1-1, with TRBD1 matching over 7 bases. The CDR3 reads CSAKAGTENTEAFF. CDR3 nucleotides: TGCAGTGCTAAAGCCGGGACAGAGAACACTGAAGCTTTCTTT.